The rows below give T cell receptor beta chains drawn from one sample of a study of molecular identifiers for immune sequencing clone quantification. TCRdb reprocessed the PCR reads via MiXCR and lists one record per CDR3 protein. The sample carries approximately 500,000 distinct CDR3 sequences, 20% to 25% recorded once. The source material was naive CD8+ T cells from blood, with Jurkat cell RNA spiked in. Receptors originate from a human donor in good health. Some libraries in this study had Jurkat cell RNA spiked in. Each CDR3 is given without its conserved first and last residue. A D gene is named only where the DNA matches it firmly.

CDR3,D,J,V
SVTGTSGNVI,TRBD2,TRBJ2-1,TRBV29-1
SARDSLYGTDTQY,-,TRBJ2-3,TRBV20-1
ASSQDQGANEKLF,TRBD1,TRBJ1-4,TRBV4-1
SAREGGPLMEQY,-,TRBJ2-7,TRBV20-1
ASSPPGEQF,-,TRBJ2-1,TRBV18
ASSLEVSYERY,-,TRBJ2-7,TRBV5-5
ASSLEADETQY,-,TRBJ2-5,TRBV5-6
ASSQDLAGVTYEQY,TRBD2,TRBJ2-7,TRBV4-3
ASSPPRLAEQY,-,TRBJ2-7,TRBV18
ASSPGTSGSSYEQY,TRBD2,TRBJ2-7,TRBV7-9
VSSSTRGPAYEQY,-,TRBJ2-7,TRBV11-2
ASSLVQSTEAF,-,TRBJ1-1,TRBV7-2
ASSPTSRGIFEQF,-,TRBJ2-1,TRBV6-2/TRBV6-3
ASSQEGLLGQPQH,-,TRBJ1-5,TRBV4-1
ASSQVMAAYEQY,-,TRBJ2-7,TRBV4-2
ASSYGTAWNQPQH,TRBD1,TRBJ1-5,TRBV6-2/TRBV6-3
ASSLDPSGSRPKETQY,TRBD2,TRBJ2-5,TRBV7-9
ASSRPPGANVLT,-,TRBJ2-6,TRBV5-6